The 18 T cell receptor beta chains below come from one sample, sequenced in a study of blood T cells in healthy people across ages. Together with a sample-barcoded 5' primer, a J-beta primer mix was included in a second PCR lasting about 7 to 12 cycles. TCRdb analysed the 5' RACE reads with MiXCR anew, one entry per CDR3 protein. Of about 830,000 distinct CDR3 sequences in the sample, approximately 65% are singletons; the top ten hold 25% to 35%. The sample was blood. Receptor source: a man aged 25-40 years in good health.

The V call is TRBV6-2 or TRBV6-3, the J call TRBJ2-5; D is undetermined. V was cut by 4 bases and J by 7 bases, with 10 bases left in between. The germline gives CDR1 MNHEY, CDR2 SVGEGT. This CDR3 is 12 amino acids long. The CDR3 here is CASSSVPRTQYF. CDR3 nucleotide sequence: TGTGCCAGCAGTTCGGTCCCACGGACCCAGTACTTC.

This chain uses TRBV6-5 with TRBJ2-7, with TRBD1 identical over 8 bases. V was clipped by 6 bases and J by 0 bases; unmatched bases: 7. The CDR3 extends over 15 amino acids. The germline CDR1 and CDR2 sequences are MNHEY and SVGAGI. CDR3: CASRGSGTGSYEQYF. In DNA form, the CDR3 reads TGTGCCAGCAGAGGATCCGGGACAGGCTCCTACGAGCAGTACTTC.

Here the CDR3 DNA reads TGTGCCATCAGTGAGATAGCAGAGACCCAGTACTTC. This encodes CAISEIAETQYF. The chain couples TRBV10-3 to TRBJ2-5; no clear D gene. The CDR3 covers 12 residues. The V gene lost 2 bases and the J gene lost 4 bases, with 5 bases spanning the gap. Germline V lookup: CDR1 ENHRY, CDR2 SYGVKD.

This rearrangement joins TRBV5-1 to TRBJ1-5; D is uncertain. Between the trimmed V and J ends, which lost 5 bases and 3 bases, there was a span of 9 bases. Germline CDR1 SGHRS, CDR2 YFSETQ. The CDR3 extends over 13 amino acids. The CDR3 region is CASSAGDNQPQHF. In DNA, the CDR3 is TGCGCCAGCAGTGCCGGGGACAATCAGCCCCAGCATTTT. The whole variable domain, remainder taken from reference TRBV5-1 and TRBJ1-5, is KAGVTQTPRYLIKTRGQQVTLSCSPISGHRSVSWYQQTPGQGLQFLFEYFSETQRNKGNFPGRFSGRQFSNSRSEMNVSTLELGDSALYLCASSAGDNQPQHFGDGTRLSIL.

The chain combines TRBV4-2 with TRBJ2-3; 9 nucleotides match TRBD2. Germline CDR1 is LGHNA and CDR2 is YNFKEQ. Trimming cost V 1 base and J 6 bases; bases outside gene matches: 17. CDR3 size: 19 residues. For the CDR3, the DNA is TGTGCCAGCAGCCAAGCTTCGGTAGCGGGGGCCTTTAGTGAGGATACGCAGTATTTT. Translation: CASSQASVAGAFSEDTQYF.

In nucleotides, the CDR3 is TGTGCCAGCAGCCAAGATCTGGGGGTGGCCGGGGGGGCCTACAATGAGCAGTTCTTC. Encoded protein: CASSQDLGVAGGAYNEQFF. The V call is TRBV3-1, the J call TRBJ2-1; the match to TRBD2 covers 8 bases. Germline V CDR1 and CDR2: LGHDT, YNNKEL (reference sequence). This CDR3 is built from 19 residues. Trimming at V came to 0 bases and at J to 2 bases, leaving 12 bases not matched to a gene.

This chain uses TRBV7-9 with TRBJ2-2, with D unresolved. Germline-derived CDR1 and CDR2 are SEHNR and FQNEAQ (reference sequence). This CDR3 is 10 amino acids long. Trimming shortened V by 7 bases and J by 7 bases, and 4 bases separated the two germline ends. CDR3: CASMGGELFF. CDR3 bases: TGTGCCAGCATGGGCGGGGAGCTGTTTTTT.

The rearrangement links TRBV27 to TRBJ2-1; a weak D match, TRBD1 (5 bases). The CDR3 sequence is 12 residues long. The V end lost 2 bases, the J end lost 12 bases, and 11 bases lay between the germline ends. From germline, CDR1 is MNHEY and CDR2 SMNVEV (reference sequence). For the CDR3, the DNA is TGTGCCAGCAGTTTAAGGCAGGGTTTGCAGTTCTTC. Protein product: CASSLRQGLQFF.

The J gene is TRBJ2-7, the V gene TRBV12-3 or TRBV12-4, with 7 bases matching TRBD1. V lost 5 bases and J lost 0; bases outside the gene matches: 7. CDR3 length: 15 amino acids. CDR3 coding DNA: TGTGCCAGCAGTCCCGGGGACAGAGTCTCCTACGAGCAGTACTTC. Its translation is CASSPGDRVSYEQYF.

Only a few counts were recorded for this clonotype. DNA of the CDR3: TGTGCCAGCAGCTTCAACGGTGAGCAGTTCTTC. This translates into CASSFNGEQFF. The chain has TRBV7-9 and TRBJ2-1; D not certain. CDR3 length: 11 amino acids. V was cut by 3 bases and J by 9 bases, with 6 bases left in between. Germline CDR1 SEHNR, CDR2 FQNEAQ (reference sequence). Variable domain in full (rest from reference TRBV7-9 and TRBJ2-1): DTGVSQNPRHKITKRGQNVTFRCDPISEHNRLYWYRQTLGQGPEFLTYFQNEAQLEKSRLLSDRFSAERPKGSFSTLEIQRTEQGDSAMYLCASSFNGEQFFGPGTRLTVL.

V gene TRBV21-1 combines with J gene TRBJ2-3. TRBV21-1 is recorded as a pseudogene. There are 14 residues in the CDR3. CDR3 in DNA: TGTGCCAGCACCTTTCAAGGGAACACAGATACGCAGTATTTT. This sequence encodes CASTFQGNTDTQYF.

This clonotype is a singleton in its sample. The CDR3 region is CASSLEGTGSGTQYF. The DNA of the CDR3 is TGTGCCAGCAGCTTAGAGGGGACAGGGTCGGGGACCCAGTACTTC. This chain links TRBV7-9 with TRBJ2-5, with 9 bases lining up with TRBD1. Germline CDR1 SEHNR, CDR2 FQNEAQ (reference sequence). The CDR3 has 15 residues. J gave up 7 bases and V 1 base, and 7 bases lay outside the gene matches.

V is TRBV4-2 and J is TRBJ2-7; TRBD2 matches 14 bases. Unmatched junction bases numbered 5, after V lost 4 bases and J lost 3 bases. The CDR3 runs to 16 residues. Germline V CDR1 and CDR2: LGHNA, YNFKEQ. The CDR3, as DNA: TGTGCCAGCAGCCGTGGACTAGCGGGGGGCTACTACGAGCAGTACTTC. As protein: CASSRGLAGGYYEQYF.

Of note for this clonotype: Given the absence of the conserved phenylalanine or tryptophan at the CDR3 end, a read error is likely. The chain has TRBV6-5 and TRBJ1-1, with D unresolved. V shed 0 bases and J shed 0 bases, with 2 bases lying between them. The germline CDR1 and CDR2 sequences are MNHEY and SVGAGI. The CDR3 sequence is 13 residues long. The CDR3 reads CASSYSVNTEAFL. CDR3 coding DNA: TGTGCCAGCAGTTACTCAGTGAACACTGAAGCTTTCCTT.

The V and J genes are TRBV5-5 and TRBJ2-1; no clear D gene. In germline, CDR1 is SGHKS, CDR2 YYEKEE (reference sequence). V lost 4 bases and J 7 bases, leaving 9 bases between the germline ends. CDR3 size: 12 residues. Written as DNA, the CDR3 is TGTGCCAGCAGCCAATACGAGAATGAGCAGTTCTTC. It specifies CASSQYENEQFF.

The gene calls are TRBV4-2 and TRBJ2-5, with D perhaps given as TRBD1 or TRBD2 (5 bases each). Per the germline V gene, CDR1 is LGHNA and CDR2 is YNFKEQ. The CDR3 totals 16 residues. V was trimmed by 0 bases and J by 7 bases, leaving 18 bases between them. The CDR3 nucleotides read TGTGCCAGCAGCCAAGAACGTCGGGGCAGTGTGAGGACCCAGTACTTC. It yields the protein CASSQERRGSVRTQYF.

V and J are TRBV7-2 and TRBJ2-7; 7 positions match TRBD1. Losses at the gene ends were 6 bases for V and 1 base for J; bases not matched to a gene: 12. CDR1 and CDR2 (germline): SGHTA, FQGNSA. The CDR3 contains 16 residues. CDR3 sequence: CASSFRTGDDSYEQYF. CDR3 coding DNA: TGTGCCAGCAGTTTTAGGACAGGAGATGATTCCTACGAGCAGTACTTC.

The chain joins TRBV7-2 to TRBJ2-1; D remains unclear. The CDR3 covers 16 residues. Trimming took 1 base from V and 1 from J, leaving 11 bases between them. CDR1 is SGHTA, CDR2 FQGNSA, per germline. The CDR3 protein is CASSLDPYLSYNEQFF. Written as DNA, the CDR3 is TGTGCCAGCAGCTTAGATCCCTACCTTTCCTACAATGAGCAGTTCTTC.